This T cell receptor beta chain comes out of a study of T-cell reconstitution after alpha-beta-depleted transplantation in children. CDR1 LGHNA and CDR2 YSLEER come from the germline V gene. V was clipped by 5 bases and J by 1 base, with 8 bases between them. This CDR3 has 14 amino acids. Molecular barcoding with unique molecular identifiers was used for the TCRbeta library. TCRdb called the PCR reads again in MiXCR, with one record for every CDR3 protein. The data show about half a million distinct CDR3 sequences, approximately 12% seen once. Sample: PBMCs from the stem cell graft donor, taken from the stem cell graft. The clonotype comes from a human donor who donated a stem cell graft to a child with combined immunodeficiency. The rearrangement uses TRBV4-3 and TRBJ2-2; a weak D match, TRBD2 (5 bases). CDR3 amino acids: CASSKDWNTGELFF. CDR3 bases: TGCGCCAGCAGCAAGGACTGGAACACCGGGGAGCTGTTTTTT.